This T cell receptor beta chain was found in a study of T cell repertoires in cytomegalovirus infection. Background on the study: Public TCR beta signatures marked donors with CMV infection and the matching HLA.

A single count supports this clonotype. Antigen: not known. Points from the study as a whole: The study identified carriers of CMV plus the relevant HLA from cumulative public TCR beta family frequency. Dominating the ex vivo response were TCR beta clonotypes that were CMV-specific and HLA-C-restricted.

One entry per CDR3 protein results from TCRdb running MiXCR on the reads. Found here are approximately 750,000 distinct CDR3 sequences, about a third of them singletons; the top ten hold more than 2.5%. Trimming removed 11 bases at V and 7 bases at J, with 15 bases between. Germline values: CDR1 SNHLY, CDR2 FYNNEI. This CDR3 region has 13 residues. The rearrangement uses TRBV2 and TRBJ1-6, with D unclear. Sequencing was performed on PBMCs. The TCR sequence derives from a human donor in good health (CMV status not recorded). Some clones in this sample may be carry-over from other donors' samples. The chain's CDR3 is CAHSGRMNSPLHF. The CDR3 DNA follows: TGTGCCCACTCAGGACGGATGAATTCACCCCTCCACTTT.